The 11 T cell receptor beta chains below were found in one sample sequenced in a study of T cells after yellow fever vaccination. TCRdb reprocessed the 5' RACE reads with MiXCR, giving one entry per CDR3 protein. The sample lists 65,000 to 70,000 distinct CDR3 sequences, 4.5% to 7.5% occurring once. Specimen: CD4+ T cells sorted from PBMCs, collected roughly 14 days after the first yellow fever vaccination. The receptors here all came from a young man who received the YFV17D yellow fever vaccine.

CDR3 amino acids: CSAWGFTGRTGPDTQYF. DNA for the CDR3: TGCAGTGCTTGGGGATTCACCGGGAGGACCGGACCAGATACGCAGTATTTT. This sequence joins TRBV20-1 and TRBJ2-3, with TRBD2 identical over 7 bases. V dropped 5 bases and J dropped 4; count of bases not matched to a gene: 18. The germline V gene has CDR1 DFQATT and CDR2 SNEGSKA (reference sequence). This CDR3 is built from 17 residues.

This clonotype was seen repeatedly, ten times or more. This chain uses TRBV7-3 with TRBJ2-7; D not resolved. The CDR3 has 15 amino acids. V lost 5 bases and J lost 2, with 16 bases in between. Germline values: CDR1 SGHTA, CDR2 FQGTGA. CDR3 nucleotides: TGTGCCAGCAGCCCCGTGTCCAGTGGACCCTACGAGCAGTACTTC. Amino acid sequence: CASSPVSSGPYEQYF.

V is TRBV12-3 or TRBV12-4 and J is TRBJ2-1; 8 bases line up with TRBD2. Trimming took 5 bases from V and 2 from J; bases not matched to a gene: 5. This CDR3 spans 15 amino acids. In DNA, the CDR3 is TGTGCCAGCAGTCAAGCGGGGGCCCCCTACAATGAGCAGTTCTTC. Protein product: CASSQAGAPYNEQFF.

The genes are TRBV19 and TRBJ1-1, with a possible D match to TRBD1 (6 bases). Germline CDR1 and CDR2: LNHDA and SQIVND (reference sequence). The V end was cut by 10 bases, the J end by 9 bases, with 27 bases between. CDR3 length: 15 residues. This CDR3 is CATTPGGGRRGKAFF. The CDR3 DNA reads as TGTGCCACCACCCCCGGGGGGGGGCGCAGAGGTAAAGCTTTCTTT.

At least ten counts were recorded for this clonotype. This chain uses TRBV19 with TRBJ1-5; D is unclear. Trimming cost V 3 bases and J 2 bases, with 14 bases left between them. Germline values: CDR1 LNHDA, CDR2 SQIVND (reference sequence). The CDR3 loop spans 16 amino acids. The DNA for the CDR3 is TGTGCCAGTAGTATCATATGGGAAGCGGGCAATCAGCCCCAGCATTTT. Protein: CASSIIWEAGNQPQHF.

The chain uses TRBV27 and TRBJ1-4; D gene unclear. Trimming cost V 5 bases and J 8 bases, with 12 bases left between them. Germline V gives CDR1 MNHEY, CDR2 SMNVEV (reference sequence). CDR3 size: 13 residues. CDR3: CASSILAGEKLFF. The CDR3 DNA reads TGTGCCAGCAGTATTCTGGCAGGCGAAAAACTGTTTTTT. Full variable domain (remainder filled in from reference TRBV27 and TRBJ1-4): EAQVTQNPRYLITVTGKKLTVTCSQNMNHEYMSWYRQDPGLGLRQIYYSMNVEVTDKGDVPEGYKVSRKEKRNFPLILESPSPNQTSLYFCASSILAGEKLFFGSGTQLSVL.

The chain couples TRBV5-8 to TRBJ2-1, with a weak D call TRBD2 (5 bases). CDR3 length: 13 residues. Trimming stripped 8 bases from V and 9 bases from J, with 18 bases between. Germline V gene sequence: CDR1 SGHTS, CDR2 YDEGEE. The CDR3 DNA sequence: TGTGCCAGGGGCGGAGACTATCCGAGTGAGCAGTTCTTC. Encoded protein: CARGGDYPSEQFF.

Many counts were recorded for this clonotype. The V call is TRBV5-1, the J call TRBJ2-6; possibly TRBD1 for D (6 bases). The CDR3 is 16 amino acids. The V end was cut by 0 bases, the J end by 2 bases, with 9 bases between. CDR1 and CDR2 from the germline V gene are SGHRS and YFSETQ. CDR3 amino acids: CASSLDGGAGANVLTF. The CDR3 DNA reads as TGCGCCAGCAGCTTGGATGGGGGCGCTGGGGCCAACGTCCTGACTTTC.

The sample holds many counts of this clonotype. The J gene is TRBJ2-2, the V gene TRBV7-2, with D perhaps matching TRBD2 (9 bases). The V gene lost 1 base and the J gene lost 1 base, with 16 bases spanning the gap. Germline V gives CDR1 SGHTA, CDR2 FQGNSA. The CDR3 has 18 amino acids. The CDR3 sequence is CASSLGLAGTGNTGELFF. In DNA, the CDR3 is TGTGCCAGCAGCTTAGGGCTAGCGGGGACAGGGAACACCGGGGAGCTGTTTTTT. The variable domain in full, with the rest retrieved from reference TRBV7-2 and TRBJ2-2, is GAGVSQSPSNKVTEKGKDVELRCDPISGHTALYWYRQSLGQGLEFLIYFQGNSAPDKSGLPSDRFSAERTGGSVSTLTIQRTQQEDSAVYLCASSLGLAGTGNTGELFFGEGSRLTVL.

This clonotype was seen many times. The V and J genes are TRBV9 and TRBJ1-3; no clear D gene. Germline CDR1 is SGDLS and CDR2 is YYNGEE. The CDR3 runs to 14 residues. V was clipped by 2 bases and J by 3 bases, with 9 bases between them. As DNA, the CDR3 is TGTGCCAGCAGCGTTGAGGGAGTTGGAAACACCATATATTTT. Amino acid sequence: CASSVEGVGNTIYF.

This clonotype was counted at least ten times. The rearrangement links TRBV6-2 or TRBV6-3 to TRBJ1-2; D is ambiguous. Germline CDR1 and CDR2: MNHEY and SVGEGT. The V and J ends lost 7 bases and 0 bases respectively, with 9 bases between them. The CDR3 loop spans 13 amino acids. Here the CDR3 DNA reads TGTGCCAGCAAACAAGGCCCTAACTATGGCTACACCTTC. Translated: CASKQGPNYGYTF.